This T cell receptor (beta chain) was sequenced for a study of T cells in Graves' hyperthyroidism and ophthalmopathy. The study's findings and limits: Ophthalmopathy was separated from stable hyperthyroidism by a 13 V-J model. In the blood, most expanded thyroid clonotypes above 0.001 appeared as well.

From RNA transcripts, TCR beta CDR3 regions were amplified. TCR CDR3 regions were first amplified by RT-PCR with HTBI primers. TCRdb ran MiXCR on the multiplex PCR reads and lists one entry per CDR3 protein. The sample includes around 400,000 distinct CDR3 sequences, approximately 13% seen only once; the top ten take 9.2%. The patients, who ranged from 18 to 65 in age, presented with newly diagnosed hyperthyroidism lasting under 2 months. A patient was excluded if there was uncontrolled infection, other autoimmune disease, pregnancy or lactation. Worth noting for this clonotype: Its antigen remains unknown.

Germline CDR1 SGHRS, CDR2 YFSETQ. V was clipped by 7 bases and J by 10 bases; unmatched bases: 7. CDR3 length equals 13 residues. Sequencing was carried out using blood. The TCR originated in a woman aged 18-29 years with Graves' hyperthyroidism. V gene TRBV5-1 combines with J gene TRBJ2-1, with TRBD2 identical over 11 bases. CDR3 amino acids: CASRDLAGGEQFF. CDR3 nucleotides: TGCGCCAGCCGCGACCTAGCGGGGGGAGAGCAGTTCTTC.